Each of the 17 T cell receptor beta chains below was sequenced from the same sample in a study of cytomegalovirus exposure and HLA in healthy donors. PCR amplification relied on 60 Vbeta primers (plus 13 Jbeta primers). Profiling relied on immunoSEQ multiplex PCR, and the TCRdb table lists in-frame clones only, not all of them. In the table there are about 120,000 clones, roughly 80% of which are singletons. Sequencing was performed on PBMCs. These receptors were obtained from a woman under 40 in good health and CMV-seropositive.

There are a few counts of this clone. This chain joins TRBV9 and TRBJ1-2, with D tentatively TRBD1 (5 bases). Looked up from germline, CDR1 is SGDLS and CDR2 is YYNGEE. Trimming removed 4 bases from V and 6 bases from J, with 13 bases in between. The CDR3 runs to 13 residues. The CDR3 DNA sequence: TGTGCCAGCAGCACGGGGACTTTCCATGGCTACACCTTC. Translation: CASSTGTFHGYTF.

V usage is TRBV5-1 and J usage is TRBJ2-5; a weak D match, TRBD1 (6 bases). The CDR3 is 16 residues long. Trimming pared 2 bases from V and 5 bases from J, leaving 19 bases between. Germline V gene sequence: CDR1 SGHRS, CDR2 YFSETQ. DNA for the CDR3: TGCGCCAGCAGCTTCGGTCCAGCCTCCCAGGGGGAGACCCAGTACTTC. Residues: CASSFGPASQGETQYF. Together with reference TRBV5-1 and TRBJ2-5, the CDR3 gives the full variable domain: KAGVTQTPRYLIKTRGQQVTLSCSPISGHRSVSWYQQTPGQGLQFLFEYFSETQRNKGNFPGRFSGRQFSNSRSEMNVSTLELGDSALYLCASSFGPASQGETQYFGPGTRLLVL.

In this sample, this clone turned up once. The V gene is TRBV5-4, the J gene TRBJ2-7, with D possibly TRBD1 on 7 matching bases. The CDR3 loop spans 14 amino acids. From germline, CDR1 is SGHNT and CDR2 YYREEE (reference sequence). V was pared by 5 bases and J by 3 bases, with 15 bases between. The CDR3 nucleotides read TGTGCCAGCAGAACTCAGGGGGGACACTACGAGCAGTACTTC. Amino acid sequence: CASRTQGGHYEQYF.

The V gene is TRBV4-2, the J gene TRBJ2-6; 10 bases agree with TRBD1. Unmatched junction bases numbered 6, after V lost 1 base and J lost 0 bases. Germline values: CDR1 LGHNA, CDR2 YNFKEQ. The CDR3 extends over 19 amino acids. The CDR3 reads CASSQVTGGHISGANVLTF. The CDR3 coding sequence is TGTGCCAGCAGCCAAGTGACAGGGGGCCATATCTCTGGGGCCAACGTCCTGACTTTC.

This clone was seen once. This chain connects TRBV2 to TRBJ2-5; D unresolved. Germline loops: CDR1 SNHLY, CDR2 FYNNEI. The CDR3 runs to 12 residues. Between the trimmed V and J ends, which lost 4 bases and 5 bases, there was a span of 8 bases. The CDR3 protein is CASSGFRETQYF. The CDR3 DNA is TGTGCCAGCAGTGGCTTCAGGGAGACCCAGTACTTC.

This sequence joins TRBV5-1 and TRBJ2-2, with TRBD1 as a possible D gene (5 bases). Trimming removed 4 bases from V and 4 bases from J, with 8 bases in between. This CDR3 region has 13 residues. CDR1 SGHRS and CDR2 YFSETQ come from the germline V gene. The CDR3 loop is CASSDDSTGELFF. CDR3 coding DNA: TGCGCCAGCAGCGACGACAGCACCGGGGAGCTGTTTTTT.

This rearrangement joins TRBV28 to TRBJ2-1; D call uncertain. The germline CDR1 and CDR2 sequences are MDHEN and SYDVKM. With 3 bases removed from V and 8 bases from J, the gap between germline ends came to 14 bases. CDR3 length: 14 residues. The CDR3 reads CASSFASGLDEQFF. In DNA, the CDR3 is TGTGCCAGCAGTTTCGCTTCGGGTCTAGATGAGCAGTTCTTC.

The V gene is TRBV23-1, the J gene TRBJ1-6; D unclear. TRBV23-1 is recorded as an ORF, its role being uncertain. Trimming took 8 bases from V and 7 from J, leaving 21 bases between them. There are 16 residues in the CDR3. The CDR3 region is CASELADQTQNSPLHF. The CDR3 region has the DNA TGCGCCAGCGAGCTAGCCGATCAAACCCAAAATTCACCCCTCCACTTT.

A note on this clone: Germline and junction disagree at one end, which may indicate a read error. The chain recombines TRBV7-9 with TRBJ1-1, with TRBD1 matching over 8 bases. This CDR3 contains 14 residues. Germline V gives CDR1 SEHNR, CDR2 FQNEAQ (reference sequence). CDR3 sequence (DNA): TGTTCCAGCAGCTCGACAGGGGCCCTAACTGAAGCTTTCTTT. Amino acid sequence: CSSSSTGALTEAFF.

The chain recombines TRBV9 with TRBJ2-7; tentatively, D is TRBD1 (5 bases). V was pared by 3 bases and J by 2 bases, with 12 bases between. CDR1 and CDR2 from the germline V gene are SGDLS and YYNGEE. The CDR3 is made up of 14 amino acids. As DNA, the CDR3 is TGTGCCAGCAGCGAGGGGCCTCTGACCTACGAGCAGTACTTC. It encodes CASSEGPLTYEQYF.

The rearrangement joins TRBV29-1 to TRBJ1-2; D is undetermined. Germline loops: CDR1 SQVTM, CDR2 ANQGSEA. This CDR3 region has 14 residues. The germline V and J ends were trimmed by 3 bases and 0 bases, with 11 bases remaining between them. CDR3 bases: TGCAGCGTTGAGGGAGGGCTAGCTAACTATGGCTACACCTTC. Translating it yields CSVEGGLANYGYTF.

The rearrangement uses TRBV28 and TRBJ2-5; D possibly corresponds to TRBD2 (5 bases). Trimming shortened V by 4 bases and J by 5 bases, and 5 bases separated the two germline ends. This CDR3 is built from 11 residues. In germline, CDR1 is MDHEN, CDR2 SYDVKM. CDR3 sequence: CASSSGETQYF. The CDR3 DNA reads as TGTGCCAGCAGTTCGGGGGAGACCCAGTACTTC. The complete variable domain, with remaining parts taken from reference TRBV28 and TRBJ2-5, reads DVKVTQSSRYLVKRTGEKVFLECVQDMDHENMFWYRQDPGLGLRLIYFSYDVKMKEKGDIPEGYSVSREKKERFSLILESASTNQTSMYLCASSSGETQYFGPGTRLLVL.

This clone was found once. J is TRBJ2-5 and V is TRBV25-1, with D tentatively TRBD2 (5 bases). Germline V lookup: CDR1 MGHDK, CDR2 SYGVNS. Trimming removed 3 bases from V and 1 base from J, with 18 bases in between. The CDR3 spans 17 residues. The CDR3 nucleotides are TGTGCCAGCAGTGATCGTTATGGGTATCGGGGCCAAGAGACCCAGTACTTC. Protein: CASSDRYGYRGQETQYF.

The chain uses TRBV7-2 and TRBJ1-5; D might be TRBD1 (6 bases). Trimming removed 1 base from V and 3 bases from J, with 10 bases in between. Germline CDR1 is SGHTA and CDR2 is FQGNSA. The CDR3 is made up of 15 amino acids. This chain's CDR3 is CASSLVAGANQPQHF. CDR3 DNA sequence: TGTGCCAGCAGCTTAGTAGCAGGGGCCAATCAGCCCCAGCATTTT. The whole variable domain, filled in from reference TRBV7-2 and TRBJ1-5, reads GAGVSQSPSNKVTEKGKDVELRCDPISGHTALYWYRQSLGQGLEFLIYFQGNSAPDKSGLPSDRFSAERTGGSVSTLTIQRTQQEDSAVYLCASSLVAGANQPQHFGDGTRLSIL.

The CDR3 region has the DNA TGTGCCAGCAGTCCCCGGGTAGATGGCTACACCTTC. This gives the protein CASSPRVDGYTF. The chain uses TRBV6-1 and TRBJ1-2, with D unresolved. V lost 5 bases to trimming and J lost 6 bases, with 10 bases between them. Per germline, CDR1 MNHNS and CDR2 SASEGT. CDR3 length: 12 residues.

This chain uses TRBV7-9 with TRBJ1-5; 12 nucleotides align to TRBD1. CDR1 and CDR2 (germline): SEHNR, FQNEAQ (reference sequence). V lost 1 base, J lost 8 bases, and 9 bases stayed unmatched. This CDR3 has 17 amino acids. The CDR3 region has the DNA TGTGCCAGCAGCTTAGGTACTGGGACAGGGGGCGGAGAGCCCCAGCATTTT. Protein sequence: CASSLGTGTGGGEPQHF.

The CDR3 region is CASSYAGGTFF. CDR3 nucleotides: TGTGCCAGCAGTTACGCCGGGGGTACTTTCTTT. The chain couples TRBV6-5 to TRBJ1-1; D possibly corresponds to TRBD1 (5 bases). Germline values: CDR1 MNHEY, CDR2 SVGAGI. Trimming took 2 bases from V and 12 from J, leaving 10 bases between them. This CDR3 has 11 residues.